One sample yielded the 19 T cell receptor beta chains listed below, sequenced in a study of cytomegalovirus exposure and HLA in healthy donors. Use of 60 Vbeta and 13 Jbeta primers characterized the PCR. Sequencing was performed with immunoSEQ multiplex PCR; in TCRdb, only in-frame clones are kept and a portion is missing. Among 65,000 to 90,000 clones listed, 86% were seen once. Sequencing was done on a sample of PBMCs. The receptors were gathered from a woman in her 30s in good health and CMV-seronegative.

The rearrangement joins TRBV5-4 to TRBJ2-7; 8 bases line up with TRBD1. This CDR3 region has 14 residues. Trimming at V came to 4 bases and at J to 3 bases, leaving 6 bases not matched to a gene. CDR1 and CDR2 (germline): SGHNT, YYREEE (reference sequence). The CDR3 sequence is CASSLDRGSYEQYF. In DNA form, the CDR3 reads TGTGCCAGCAGCCTCGACAGGGGTAGCTACGAGCAGTACTTC. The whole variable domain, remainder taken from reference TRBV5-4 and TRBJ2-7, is ETGVTQSPTHLIKTRGQQVTLRCSSQSGHNTVSWYQQALGQGPQFIFQYYREEENGRGNFPPRFSGLQFPNYSSELNVNALELDDSALYLCASSLDRGSYEQYFGPGTRLTVT.

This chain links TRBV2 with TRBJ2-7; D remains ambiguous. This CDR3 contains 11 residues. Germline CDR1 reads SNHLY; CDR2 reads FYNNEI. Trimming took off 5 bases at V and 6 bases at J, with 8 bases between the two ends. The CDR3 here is CASSPRVEQYF. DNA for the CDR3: TGTGCCAGCAGTCCCCGGGTCGAGCAGTACTTC.

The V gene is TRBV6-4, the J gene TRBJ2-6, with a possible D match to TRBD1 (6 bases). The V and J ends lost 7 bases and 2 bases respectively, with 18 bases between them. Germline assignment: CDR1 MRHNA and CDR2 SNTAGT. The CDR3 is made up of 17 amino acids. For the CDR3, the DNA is TGTGCCAGCAATTTCGGATCGGGACACGCTGGGGCCAACGTCCTGACTTTC. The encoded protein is CASNFGSGHAGANVLTF.

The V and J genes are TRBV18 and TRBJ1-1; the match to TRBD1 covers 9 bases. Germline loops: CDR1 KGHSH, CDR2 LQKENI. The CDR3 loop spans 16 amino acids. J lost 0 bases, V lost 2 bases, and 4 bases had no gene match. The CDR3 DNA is TGTGCCAGCTCACCAACAGGGGGCAGGCTGAACACTGAAGCTTTCTTT. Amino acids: CASSPTGGRLNTEAFF.

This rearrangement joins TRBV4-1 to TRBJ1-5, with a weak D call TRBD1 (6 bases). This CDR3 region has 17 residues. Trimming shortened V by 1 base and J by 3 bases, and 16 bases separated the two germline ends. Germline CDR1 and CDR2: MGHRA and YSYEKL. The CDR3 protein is CASSQGEWGRDNQPQHF. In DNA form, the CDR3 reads TGCGCCAGCAGCCAAGGGGAATGGGGGCGCGACAATCAGCCCCAGCATTTT.

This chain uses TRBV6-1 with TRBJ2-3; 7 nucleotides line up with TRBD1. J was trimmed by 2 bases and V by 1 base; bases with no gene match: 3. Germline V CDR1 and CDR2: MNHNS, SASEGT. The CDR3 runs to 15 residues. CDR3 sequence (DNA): TGTGCCAGCAGTGAAGAGGACAGGCTCACAGATACGCAGTATTTT. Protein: CASSEEDRLTDTQYF.

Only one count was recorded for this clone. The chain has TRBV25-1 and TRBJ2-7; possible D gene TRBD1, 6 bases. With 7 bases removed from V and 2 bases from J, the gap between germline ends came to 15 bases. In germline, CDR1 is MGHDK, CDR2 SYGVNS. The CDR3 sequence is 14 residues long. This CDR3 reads CASNKGDGPYEQYF. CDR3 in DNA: TGTGCCAGCAATAAGGGGGACGGTCCCTACGAGCAGTACTTC.

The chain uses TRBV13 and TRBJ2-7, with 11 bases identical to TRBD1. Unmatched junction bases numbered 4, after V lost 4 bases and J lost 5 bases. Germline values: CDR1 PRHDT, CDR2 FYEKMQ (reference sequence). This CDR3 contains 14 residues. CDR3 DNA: TGTGCCAGCAGCTATAGGACAGGGGGCAACGAGCAGTACTTC. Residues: CASSYRTGGNEQYF.

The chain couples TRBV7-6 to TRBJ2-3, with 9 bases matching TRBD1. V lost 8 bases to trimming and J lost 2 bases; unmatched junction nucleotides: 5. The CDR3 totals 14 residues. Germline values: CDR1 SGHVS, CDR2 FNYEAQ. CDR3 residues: CASSDRGATDTQYF. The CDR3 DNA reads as TGTGCCAGCTCGGACAGGGGTGCCACAGATACGCAGTATTTT.

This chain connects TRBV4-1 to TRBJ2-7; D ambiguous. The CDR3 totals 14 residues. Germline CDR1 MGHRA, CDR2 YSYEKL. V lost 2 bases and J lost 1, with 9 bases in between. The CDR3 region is CASSQIYYSYEQYF. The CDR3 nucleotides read TGCGCCAGCAGCCAAATCTATTATTCCTACGAGCAGTACTTC.

This chain's CDR3 is CASSLPGLAGVGELFF. The CDR3 DNA is TGTGCCAGCAGTCTACCGGGACTAGCGGGTGTCGGGGAGCTGTTTTTT. This chain joins TRBV28 and TRBJ2-2; TRBD2 matches at 12 bases. The CDR3 sequence is 16 residues long. The trim removed 5 bases at V and 7 bases at J, leaving 8 bases unmatched. Germline V lookup: CDR1 MDHEN, CDR2 SYDVKM. The whole variable domain, remainder taken from reference TRBV28 and TRBJ2-2, is DVKVTQSSRYLVKRTGEKVFLECVQDMDHENMFWYRQDPGLGLRLIYFSYDVKMKEKGDIPEGYSVSREKKERFSLILESASTNQTSMYLCASSLPGLAGVGELFFGEGSRLTVL.

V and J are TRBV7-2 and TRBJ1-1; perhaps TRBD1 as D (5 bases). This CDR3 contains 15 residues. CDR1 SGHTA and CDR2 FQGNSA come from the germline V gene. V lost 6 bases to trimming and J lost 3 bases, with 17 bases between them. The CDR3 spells CASSPSPGAYTEAFF. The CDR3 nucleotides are TGTGCCAGCAGTCCTTCACCTGGGGCGTACACTGAAGCTTTCTTT.

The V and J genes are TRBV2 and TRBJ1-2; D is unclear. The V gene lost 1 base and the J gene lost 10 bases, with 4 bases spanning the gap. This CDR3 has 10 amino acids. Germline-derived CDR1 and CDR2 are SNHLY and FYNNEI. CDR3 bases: TGTGCCAGCAGTGAAGGCGACTACACCTTC. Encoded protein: CASSEGDYTF.

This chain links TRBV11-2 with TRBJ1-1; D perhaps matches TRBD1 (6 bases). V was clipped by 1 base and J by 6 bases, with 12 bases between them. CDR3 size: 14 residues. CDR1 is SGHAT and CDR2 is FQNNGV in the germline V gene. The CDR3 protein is CASSLVDGGPEAFF. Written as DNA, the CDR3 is TGTGCCAGCAGCTTAGTTGATGGGGGCCCTGAAGCTTTCTTT.

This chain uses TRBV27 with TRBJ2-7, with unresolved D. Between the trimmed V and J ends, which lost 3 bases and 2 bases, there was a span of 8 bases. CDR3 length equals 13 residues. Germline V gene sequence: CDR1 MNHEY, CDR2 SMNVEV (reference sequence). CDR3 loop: CASSFGPAYEQYF. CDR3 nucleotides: TGTGCCAGCAGTTTTGGGCCCGCCTACGAGCAGTACTTC.

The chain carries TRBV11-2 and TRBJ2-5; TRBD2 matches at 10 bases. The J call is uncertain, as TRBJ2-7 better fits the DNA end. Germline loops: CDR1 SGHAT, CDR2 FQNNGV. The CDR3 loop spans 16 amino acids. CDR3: CASSPGLAASSYEQYF. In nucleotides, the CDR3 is TGTGCCAGCAGCCCAGGACTAGCGGCTTCCTCCTACGAGCAGTACTTC.

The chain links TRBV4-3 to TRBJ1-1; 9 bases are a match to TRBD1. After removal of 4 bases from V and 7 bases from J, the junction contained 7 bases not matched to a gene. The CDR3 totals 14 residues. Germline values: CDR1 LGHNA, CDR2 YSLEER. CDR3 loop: CASSPRQGGIEAFF. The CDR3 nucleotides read TGCGCCAGCAGCCCTCGACAGGGGGGGATTGAAGCTTTCTTT.

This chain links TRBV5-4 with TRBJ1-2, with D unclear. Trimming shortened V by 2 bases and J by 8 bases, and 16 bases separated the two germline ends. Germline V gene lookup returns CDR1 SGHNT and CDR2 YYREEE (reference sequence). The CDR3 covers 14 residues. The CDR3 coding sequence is TGTGCCAGCAGCTTAGCGGCGCTACTAGGAGGCTACACCTTC. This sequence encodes CASSLAALLGGYTF.

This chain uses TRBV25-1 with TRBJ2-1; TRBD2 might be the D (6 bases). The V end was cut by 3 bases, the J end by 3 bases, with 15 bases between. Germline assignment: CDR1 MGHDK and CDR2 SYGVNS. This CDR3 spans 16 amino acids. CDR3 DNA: TGTGCCAGCAGTGAGTCGGGGGAGTTTGTCTACAATGAGCAGTTCTTC. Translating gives CASSESGEFVYNEQFF.